This T cell receptor (beta chain) originates from a study of long-term antiretroviral therapy in people with HIV (dated 2022 in TCRdb). With regard to the full study: The earliest samples were collected about a decade before the 2015 WHO recommendation for immediate ART, when ART was typically delayed until CD4 counts fell. This retrospective serial study examined whether starting ART and sustained HIV suppression were associated with changes in the composition and diversity of the TRB repertoire in peripheral blood. A total of around 200 cryopreserved PBMC samples were contributed to the cohort by 30 adults with confirmed HIV infection, with samples collected serially over a mean of 6 years (range 1-12). Of the 25 to 30 participants with HIV, approximately ten were female. No cross-contamination during QIAcube processing was seen in test extractions of a monoclonal T-cell line run alongside about 33 polyclonal samples. What the work shows at the level of the full study, not this receptor alone: Samples dated from the mid-2000s to the late 2010s, and the ART regimens used may be less effective than current ones. Owing to limited PBMC availability, only the TCR beta chain was sequenced, without alpha chain pairing. A significant increase in TRB diversity was found to be associated with ART initiation, although TRB diversity was observed to remain significantly below that of transplant donor controls even after long-term ART. Because pre-ART samples had limited cell numbers, unsorted PBMC were profiled rather than sorted CD4+ and CD8+ T cells. Inferences about post-ART repertoire changes are limited because no data were available on ART adherence, viral resistance or therapy changes. The repertoire was dominated across all time points by expanded TRB clones identified before ART initiation, although this dominance was seen to fluctuate and to decrease in many PLHIV after ART. CDR3 length ranges in HIV repertoires were narrower than in controls, and network structure suggested an antigen-experienced repertoire with only a slight naive shift after ART.

This clone was detected a few times. Its specific antigen is unknown. Base quality data are lacking; no much larger clone is found one base away. From the cysteine through the phenylalanine, the CDR3 covers 15 amino acids. The DNA shown is the 45-base CDR3, in frame from base 1. Trimming costs V 0 bases and J 2 bases, and their ends lie 12 bases apart. As encoded in the germline V gene, CDR1 is SGHDT while CDR2 is YYEEEE. The immunoSEQ hsTCRB v3.0 assay was used at survey level resolution to sequence the TRB variable region. The targeted TRB sequencing depth was roughly 35,000-50,000 T-cell genomes per sample. An Illumina MiSeq with a v3 150-cycle kit was used to sequence the pooled TRB libraries. Per the source publication's procedure: Repertoire analysis was run in R within a reproducible Nextflow workflow that covered QC, data transformation and analysis. LymphoSeq2, an R package for exploring AIRR-Seq data, was used to implement the custom analyses. After excluding several samples that yielded fewer than 5000 total TRB sequences, 150 to 200 HIV repertoires remained for analysis. Among the approximately 190 HIV repertoires that were kept, under 60 were collected before ART initiation and 120 to 140 were collected after ART initiation. Repertoires were downsampled to 5000 TRB nucleotide sequences, and summary statistics were averaged over 100 downsampling iterations. The analysis kept only TRB sequences whose CDR3 regions were at least seven amino acids long. Diversity was assessed using a clonality score derived from Shannon entropy and using the Gini coefficient. In the repertoire networks, any two of the top 5000 CDR3 amino acid sequences were linked whenever the two sequences differed by an edit distance of one. GLIPH2 predicted antigen specificity groups and MHC restriction for TRB CDR3 amino acid sequences. Known CMV, EBV, HIV or tissue antigen associations were flagged by matching CDR3 amino acid sequences against VDJdb and McPAS-TCR. Pre-ART, post-ART and control groups were compared with Wilcoxon signed-rank tests and Holm-Bonferroni correction. What TCRdb holds here is the immuneACCESS table cut down to in-frame rearrangements. Part of the clones is not present; checked against another copy, under half of the missing clones reflect an unresolved V gene, and the others are unexplained. The V and J calls and the clone size are those of that table, but D and trimming were determined from the DNA. This sample has tens of thousands of clones in its table, and about nine tenths of those were observed once. The top ten clones comprise 5.1% of the sample.

Participants were included only if at least one PBMC sample before ART initiation and at least two post-ART samples were available. Treatment was received in the United States of America by all participants with HIV. Before DNA extraction, cryopreserved samples of about 1-10 million PBMC were thawed and washed. At the time of the earliest PBMC sample for each participant with HIV, ages ranged from about 23 to 60 years. PBMC samples from each participant spanned 1-4 timepoints before ART initiation and 2-8 timepoints after ART initiation, with a median of 7 samples. Serial HIV viral load, CD4+ T-cell count, ART history and demographic data were obtained for every participant. Using a Qiagen kit on a QIAcube, genomic DNA was extracted from unsorted PBMC, with samples processed in batches of 12.

The chain was built from TRBV5-6 and TRBJ2-7; the D segment could be TRBD2, given 7 matching bases. Sequencing used unsorted PBMCs, obtained 0.1 years before starting antiretroviral therapy. The TCR comes from a woman aged 50 to 60 with HIV. The DNA is as follows: TGTGCCAGCAGCTTGGGGACGGGGGGCGCCTACGAGCAGTACTTC. The resulting protein is CASSLGTGGAYEQYF. Beyond the CDR3, the reference TRBV5-6 and TRBJ2-7 genes provide the residues; the full variable domain reads: DAGVTQSPTHLIKTRGQQVTLRCSPKSGHDTVSWYQQALGQGPQFIFQYYEEEERQRGNFPDRFSGHQFPNYSSELNVNALLLGDSALYLCASSLGTGGAYEQYFGPGTRLTVT.